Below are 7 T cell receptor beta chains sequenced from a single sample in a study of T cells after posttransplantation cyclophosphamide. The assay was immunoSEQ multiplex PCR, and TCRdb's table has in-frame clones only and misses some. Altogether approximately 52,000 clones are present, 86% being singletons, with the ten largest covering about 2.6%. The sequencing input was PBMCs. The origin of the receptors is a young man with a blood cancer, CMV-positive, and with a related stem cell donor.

CDR3 bases: TGTGCCAGCAGCCTACAGAGGGCCCTCTGGAATGAGCAGTTCTTC. Translated: CASSLQRALWNEQFF. V and J are TRBV7-3 and TRBJ2-1; D is possibly TRBD2 (5 bases). The CDR3 covers 15 residues. Germline V gene lookup returns CDR1 SGHTA and CDR2 FQGTGA. V lost 5 bases and J lost 7, with 18 bases in between.

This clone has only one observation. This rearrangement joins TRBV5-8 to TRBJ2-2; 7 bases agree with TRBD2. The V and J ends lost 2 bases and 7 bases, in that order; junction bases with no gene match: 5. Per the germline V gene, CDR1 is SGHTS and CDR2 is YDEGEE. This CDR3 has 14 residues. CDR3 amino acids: CASSFGRADGELFF. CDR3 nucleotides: TGTGCCAGCAGCTTTGGGAGGGCCGACGGGGAGCTGTTTTTT.

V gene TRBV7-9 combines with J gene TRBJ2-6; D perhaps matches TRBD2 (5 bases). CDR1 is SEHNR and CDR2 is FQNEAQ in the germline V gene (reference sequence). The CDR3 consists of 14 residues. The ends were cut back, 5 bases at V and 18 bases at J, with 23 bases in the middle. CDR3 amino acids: CASSRVRGSAAWTF. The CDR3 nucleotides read TGTGCCAGCAGCCGCGTGCGAGGGTCGGCAGCCTGGACTTTC.

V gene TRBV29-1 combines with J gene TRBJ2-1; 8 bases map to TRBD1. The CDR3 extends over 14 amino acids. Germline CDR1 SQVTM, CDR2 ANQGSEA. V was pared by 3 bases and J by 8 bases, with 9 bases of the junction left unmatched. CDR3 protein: CSVEQLTGVDEQFF. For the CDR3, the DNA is TGCAGCGTTGAGCAACTGACAGGGGTGGATGAGCAGTTCTTC.

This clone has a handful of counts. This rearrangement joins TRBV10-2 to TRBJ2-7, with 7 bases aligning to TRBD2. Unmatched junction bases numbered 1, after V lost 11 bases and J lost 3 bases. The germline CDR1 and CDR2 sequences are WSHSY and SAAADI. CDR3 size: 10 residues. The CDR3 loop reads CAAGDYEQYF. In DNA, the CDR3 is TGCGCCGCGGGGGACTACGAGCAGTACTTC.

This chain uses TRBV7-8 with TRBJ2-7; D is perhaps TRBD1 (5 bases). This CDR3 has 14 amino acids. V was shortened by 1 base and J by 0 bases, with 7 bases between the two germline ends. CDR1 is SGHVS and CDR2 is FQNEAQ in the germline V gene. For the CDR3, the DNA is TGTGCCAGCAGCTTAGTACAGGCCTCCTACGAGCAGTACTTC. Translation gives CASSLVQASYEQYF.

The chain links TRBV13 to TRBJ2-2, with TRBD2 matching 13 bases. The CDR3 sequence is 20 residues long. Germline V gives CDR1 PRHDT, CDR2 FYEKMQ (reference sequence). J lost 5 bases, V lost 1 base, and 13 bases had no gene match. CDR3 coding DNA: TGTGCCAGCAGCTTAGTAGTTTCCGGGACTAGCGGGATGGGAACCGGGGAGCTGTTTTTT. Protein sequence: CASSLVVSGTSGMGTGELFF. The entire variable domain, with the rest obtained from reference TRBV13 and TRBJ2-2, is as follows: AAGVIQSPRHLIKEKRETATLKCYPIPRHDTVYWYQQGPGQDPQFLISFYEKMQSDKGSIPDRFSAQQFSDYHSELNMSSLELGDSALYFCASSLVVSGTSGMGTGELFFGEGSRLTVL.